This TCR beta chain was retrieved from a study of cytomegalovirus exposure and HLA in healthy donors. Turning to the study itself: Inside one of the first data releases sat around 77 million unique TCRs taken from HLA-typed donors. The study's findings and limits: One later analysis reportedly identified an Asian-associated ancestry cluster that showed fewer N-insertions than the roughly 600-donor mean. A list of more than 150 TCR beta chains associated with cytomegalovirus was given. On later analysis, the bulk of CMV-associated TCR beta chains appeared to be HLA-restricted.

The germline V and J ends were trimmed by 6 bases and 5 bases, with 13 bases remaining between them. CDR3 size: 13 residues. The germline CDR1 and CDR2 sequences are SGHAT and FQNNGV. PCR involved 60 Vbeta and 13 Jbeta primers. Only in-frame clones appear in the TCRdb table, and some are missing; sequencing was by immunoSEQ multiplex PCR. The sample lists about 93,000 clones; over 65% were seen once. Turning to this clone: Its antigen is not known.

This receptor was obtained from a man between 50 and 59 years old in good health and CMV-seronegative. Sequencing used PBMCs. The gene calls are TRBV11-2 and TRBJ2-5; D possibly corresponds to TRBD2 (6 bases). The CDR3 reads CASSRTGRETQYF. Here the CDR3 DNA reads TGTGCCAGCAGTCGAACGGGGAGGGAGACCCAGTACTTC.